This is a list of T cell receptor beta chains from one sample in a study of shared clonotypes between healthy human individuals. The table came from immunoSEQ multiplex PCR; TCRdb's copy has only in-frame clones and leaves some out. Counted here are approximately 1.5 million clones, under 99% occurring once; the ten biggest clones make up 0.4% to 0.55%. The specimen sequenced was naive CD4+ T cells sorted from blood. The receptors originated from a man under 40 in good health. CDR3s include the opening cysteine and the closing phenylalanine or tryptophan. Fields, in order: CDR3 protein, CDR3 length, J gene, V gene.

CASSYGSPATNEKLFF 16 TRBJ1-4 TRBV6-6
CASSLIAGTSNEQFF 15 TRBJ2-1 TRBV16
CAISDRSGMRDEQYF 15 TRBJ2-7 TRBV10-3
CSVRPGGYEQYF 12 TRBJ2-7 TRBV29-1
CAGKRGTGELFF 12 TRBJ2-2 TRBV30
CASSLAGVHDQYF 13 TRBJ2-5 TRBV5-1
CASSFGSGSYEQYF 14 TRBJ2-7 TRBV5-1
CASSWIQGIVVYEQYF 16 TRBJ2-7 TRBV28
CATSRDLKKPDTQYF 15 TRBJ2-3 TRBV15
CSVRGGFTGQETQYF 15 TRBJ2-5 TRBV29-1
CASSSTSAYTGELFF 15 TRBJ2-2 TRBV28
CASSLGGARPLAEQYF 16 TRBJ2-7 TRBV7-2
CASSPLGWQPQHF 13 TRBJ1-5 TRBV28
CASSKPAEQFF 11 TRBJ2-1 TRBV21-1
CASSLDRSANSYEQYF 16 TRBJ2-7 TRBV11-2
CASSFVAGLGDNEQFF 16 TRBJ2-1 TRBV11-2
CASSPAGGNTEAFF 14 TRBJ1-1 TRBV18
CAWGVNGNQPQHF 13 TRBJ1-5 TRBV30
CASSQDQGRDLTDTQYF 17 TRBJ2-3 TRBV4-1
CASSLEEGLPPYQETQYF 18 TRBJ2-5 TRBV7-8
CASSSQGAPSSYNEQFF 17 TRBJ2-1 TRBV9
CASSLLVLRKDTQYF 15 TRBJ2-3 TRBV5-6
CASRLLGPSYNEQFF 15 TRBJ2-1 TRBV5-1
CASSLLVDTEAFF 13 TRBJ1-1 TRBV5-1
CASRGLGWGTEAFF 14 TRBJ1-1 TRBV2
CASSLDTSTGELFF 14 TRBJ2-2 TRBV7-9
CASSLVPSSYEQYF 14 TRBJ2-7 TRBV11-2
CASGDSGNTIYF 12 TRBJ1-3 TRBV9
CASSVGLAGAADTQYF 16 TRBJ2-3 TRBV2
CASKAITGELFF 12 TRBJ2-2 TRBV10-2
CASSPVATNTDTQYF 15 TRBJ2-3 TRBV7-9
CASSRLAGEAYNEQFF 16 TRBJ2-1 TRBV6-6
CASRGQADTEAFF 13 TRBJ1-1 TRBV6-1
CASSLDRLWVVF 12 TRBJ1-2 TRBV5-4
CASSELSLAPFETQYF 16 TRBJ2-5 TRBV6-1
CSVVESEGETQYF 13 TRBJ2-5 TRBV29-1
CASRGRVPMNTEAFF 15 TRBJ1-1 TRBV7-9
CASSLRESYEQYF 13 TRBJ2-7 TRBV11-3
CASSHGGISSYEQYF 15 TRBJ2-7 TRBV28
CASRLAAALTNEQFF 15 TRBJ2-1 TRBV2
CASSVGMGWNTEAFF 15 TRBJ1-1 TRBV9
CASSLGLTFSYEQYF 15 TRBJ2-7 TRBV11-2
CASSAERYGYTF 12 TRBJ1-2 TRBV7-8
CASSLGQNTEAFF 13 TRBJ1-1 TRBV7-6
CASSPFARADYGYTF 15 TRBJ1-2 TRBV19
CASRGGQFTEAFF 13 TRBJ1-1 TRBV19
CASSDRTSGSYEQYF 15 TRBJ2-7 TRBV5-3
CASSEGQGAGQPQHF 15 TRBJ1-5 TRBV28